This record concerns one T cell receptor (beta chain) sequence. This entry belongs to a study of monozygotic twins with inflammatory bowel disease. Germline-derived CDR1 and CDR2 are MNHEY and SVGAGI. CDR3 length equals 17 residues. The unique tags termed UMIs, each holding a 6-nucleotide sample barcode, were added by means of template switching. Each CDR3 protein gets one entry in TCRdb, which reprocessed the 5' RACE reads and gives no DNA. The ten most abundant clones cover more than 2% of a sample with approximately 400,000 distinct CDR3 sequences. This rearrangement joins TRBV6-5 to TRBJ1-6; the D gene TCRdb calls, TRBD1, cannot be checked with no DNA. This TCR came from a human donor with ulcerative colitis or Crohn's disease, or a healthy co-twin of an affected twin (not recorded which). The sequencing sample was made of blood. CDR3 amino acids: CASSYPRRQRLNSPLHF.